This T cell receptor beta chain was recovered during a study of regulatory T cells in long-lasting Graves disease. The sample's time point: newly diagnosed GD, antithyroid drugs for less than 3 months. The TCR library was made from RNA that had been extracted from PBMCs in TRIzol. In this cohort, patients came from an endocrinology department located in Xi'an, China. iRepertoire HTBI primers and Arm-PCR of CDR3 regions built TCR beta libraries. TCRdb re-analysed the multiplex PCR reads in MiXCR, keeping a single row per CDR3 protein. The sample includes a few hundred thousand distinct CDR3 sequences, approximately 10% seen only once; the top ten take over 15%. This clonotype was counted many times. A further study also used this sample, focusing on T cells in Graves' hyperthyroidism and ophthalmopathy. That investigation notes: The study used the HTBI primer set for a first-round RT-PCR of the TCR CDR3.

The sample was peripheral blood mononuclear cells (PBMCs), taken at new diagnosis, from a patient treated with antithyroid drugs. The origin of this receptor is a woman aged 18-29 years with Graves disease.

This chain's CDR3 is CASSLRGVRSPLHF. CDR3 in DNA: TGTGCCAGCAGCCTGAGAGGGGTACGGTCACCCCTCCACTTT. The chain carries TRBV12-3 or TRBV12-4 and TRBJ1-6; a weak D match, TRBD1 (5 bases). The V end was cut by 6 bases, the J end by 10 bases, with 16 bases between. This CDR3 comprises 14 residues.